This T cell receptor beta chain was identified during a study of shared T cell receptors in the human thymus. CDR1 is LGHNT, CDR2 FRNRAP, per germline. The V segment lost 2 bases and the J segment 0 bases; nucleotides outside the gene matches: 14. The CDR3 spans 21 residues. Using immunoSEQ multiplex PCR, the repertoire was profiled, and TCRdb retains in-frame clones only, with some absent. The top ten clones hold more than 0.01% of a sample with under 700,000 clones, 70% to 80% of them seen once. Separately, the same data were catalogued under a study of human thymus T cells.

The rearrangement uses TRBV12-5 and TRBJ2-3, with 13 bases matching TRBD2. This clonotype was obtained from a boy under two years old with a congenital heart defect. Sequencing input: thymocytes. For the CDR3, the DNA is TGTGCTAGTGGTTTGAGCTCTCCTCCGGGACTAGCGGGAAGGAGCACAGATACGCAGTATTTT. Its protein product is CASGLSSPPGLAGRSTDTQYF.